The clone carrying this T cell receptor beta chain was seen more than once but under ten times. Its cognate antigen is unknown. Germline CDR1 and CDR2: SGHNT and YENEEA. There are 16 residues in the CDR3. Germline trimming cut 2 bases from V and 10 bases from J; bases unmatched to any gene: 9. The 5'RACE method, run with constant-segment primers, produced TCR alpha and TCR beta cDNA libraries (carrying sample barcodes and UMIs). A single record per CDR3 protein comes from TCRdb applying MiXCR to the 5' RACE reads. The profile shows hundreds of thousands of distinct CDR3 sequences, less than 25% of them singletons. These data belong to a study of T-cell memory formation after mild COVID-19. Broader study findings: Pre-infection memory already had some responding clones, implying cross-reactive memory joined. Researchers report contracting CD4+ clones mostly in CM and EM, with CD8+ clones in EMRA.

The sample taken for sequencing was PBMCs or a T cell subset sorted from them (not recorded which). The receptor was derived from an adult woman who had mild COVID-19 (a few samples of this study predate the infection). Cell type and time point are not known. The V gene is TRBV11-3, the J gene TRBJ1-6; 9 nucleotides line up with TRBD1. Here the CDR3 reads CASSLSTGTGNSPLHF. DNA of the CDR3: TGTGCCAGCAGCTTATCCACCGGGACAGGGAACTCACCCCTCCACTTT.